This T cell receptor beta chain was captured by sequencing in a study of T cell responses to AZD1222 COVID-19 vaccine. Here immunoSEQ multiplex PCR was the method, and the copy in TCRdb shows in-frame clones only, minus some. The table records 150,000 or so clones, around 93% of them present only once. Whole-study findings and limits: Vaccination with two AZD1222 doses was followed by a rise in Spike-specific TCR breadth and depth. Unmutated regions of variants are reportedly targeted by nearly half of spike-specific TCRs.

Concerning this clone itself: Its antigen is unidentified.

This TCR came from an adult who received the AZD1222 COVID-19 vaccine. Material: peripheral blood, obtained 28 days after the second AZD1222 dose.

CDR3 DNA: TGTGCCAGCAGCTCTTTTTCCACAGCGGCCAATTCACCCCTCCACTTT. Encoded protein: CASSSFSTAANSPLHF. This chain connects TRBV5-4 to TRBJ1-6, with D unclear. The CDR3 runs to 16 residues. Germline CDR1 is SGHNT and CDR2 is YYREEE (reference sequence). V was trimmed by 3 bases and J by 7 bases, leaving 17 bases between them. The entire variable domain, with the rest obtained from reference TRBV5-4 and TRBJ1-6, is as follows: ETGVTQSPTHLIKTRGQQVTLRCSSQSGHNTVSWYQQALGQGPQFIFQYYREEENGRGNFPPRFSGLQFPNYSSELNVNALELDDSALYLCASSSFSTAANSPLHFGNGTRLTVT.